This T cell receptor (beta chain) was recorded in a study of blood T cell repertoires in COVID-19. Looking at the study overall: Spain, Italy and the United States supplied samples that represented acute and convalescent COVID-19. T cells, B-cell-depleted T cells, or PBMCs supplied cDNA or gDNA.

The CDR3 contains 11 residues. The V and J ends lost 5 bases and 5 bases respectively, with 6 bases between them. Germline CDR1 reads DFQATT; CDR2 reads SNEGSKA (reference sequence). Methods used by the authors: It was from reference gene primer amplification that nucleated cell counts were estimated. Libraries were prepared by immunoSEQ multiplex PCR; TCRdb keeps only in-frame clonotypes and omits some of them. The DNA gave D and trimming, while V, J and clone size come from that table. The sample records 190,000 or so clones, around 90% being singletons. The chain links TRBV20-1 to TRBJ2-2, with D possibly being TRBD2 (5 bases). The receptor was derived from a man aged 35-49 years with acute or convalescent COVID-19. Sequenced: peripheral blood. The CDR3 protein is CSAGSTGELFF. The CDR3 region has the DNA TGCAGTGCTGGGAGTACCGGGGAGCTGTTTTTT.